This TCR beta chain comes out of a study of spatial heterogeneity in lung cancer. For the study at large: A unique TCR and UMI combination showed up more than ten times in raw reads, on average.

Germline V gene data show CDR1 as DFQATT and CDR2 as SNEGSKA (reference sequence). V shed 3 bases and J shed 5 bases, with 5 bases lying between them. The CDR3 covers 11 residues. Time point noted: sample taken at primary tumor resection. Many counts were recorded for this clonotype. TCRdb independently ran MiXCR on the 5' RACE reads; one entry per CDR3 protein. The profile covers over 50,000 distinct CDR3 sequences, with around 6% appearing a single time and roughly 15% taken by the ten largest. The rearrangement uses TRBV20-1 and TRBJ2-1; D not certain. The TCR originated in a female donor with early-stage non-small cell lung cancer. Source: PBMCs, taken at surgery. The CDR3 DNA follows: TGCAGTGCTAGCCGGCACAATGAGCAGTTCTTC. It encodes CSASRHNEQFF.